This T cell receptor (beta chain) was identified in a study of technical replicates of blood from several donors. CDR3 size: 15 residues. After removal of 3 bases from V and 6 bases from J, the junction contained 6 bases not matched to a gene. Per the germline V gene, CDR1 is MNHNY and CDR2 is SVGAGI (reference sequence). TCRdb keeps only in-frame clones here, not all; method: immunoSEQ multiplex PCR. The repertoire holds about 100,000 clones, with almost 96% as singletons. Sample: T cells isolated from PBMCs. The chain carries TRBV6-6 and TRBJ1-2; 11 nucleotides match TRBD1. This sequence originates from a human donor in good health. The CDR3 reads CASSYWTGGEDGYTF. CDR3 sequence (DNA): TGTGCCAGCAGTTATTGGACAGGGGGCGAGGATGGCTACACCTTC.